This T cell receptor beta chain was observed in a study of regulatory T cells in long-lasting Graves disease. Study-level findings and limits: Shared public clonotypes totalled approximately 3,000 in persistent patients, compared with some 920 in new patients.

Time point in this sample: newly diagnosed GD, antithyroid drugs for less than 3 months. Researchers made the TCR library from RNA that was extracted from PBMCs. CDR1 and CDR2 from the germline V gene are SGHTA and FQGTGA. Germline trimming cut 5 bases from V and 8 bases from J; bases unmatched to any gene: 11. The CDR3 spans 15 residues. This clonotype was detected a few times. The antigen is not known. Sequencing libraries for TCR beta were prepared with iRepertoire HTBI primers and Arm-PCR of CDR3 regions. A single record per CDR3 protein comes from TCRdb applying MiXCR to the multiplex PCR reads. The sample contains about 560,000 distinct CDR3 sequences, around 16% of which appear only once. The same sample was also used in a study of T cells in Graves' hyperthyroidism and ophthalmopathy.

Sequencing used peripheral blood mononuclear cells (PBMCs), obtained at new diagnosis, from a patient treated with antithyroid drugs. The sequence was collected from a man younger than 35 with Graves disease. The gene calls are TRBV7-3 and TRBJ2-1, with TRBD2 matching 8 bases. The CDR3 bases are TGTGCCAGCAGCCTCTCCATCAGGACTAGCCATGAGCAGTTCTTC. Translating gives CASSLSIRTSHEQFF.